This T cell receptor beta chain was recorded in a study of OX40 agonist ivuxolimab in advanced cancers. The CDR3 is 19 residues long. V dropped 5 bases and J dropped 0 bases, with 20 bases sitting between them. CDR1 is MDHEN and CDR2 is SYDVKM in the germline V gene. This clone has just one count. TCRdb's copy holds only in-frame clones and misses some; the assay was immunoSEQ multiplex PCR. The sample shows about 110,000 clones, roughly 87% of them seen only once. The material sequenced was CD4+ or CD8+ T cells sorted from blood, taken in a trial of the OX40 agonist ivuxolimab. This sequence originates from an adult with an advanced solid tumor such as melanoma, head and neck, liver or kidney cancer. V is TRBV28 and J is TRBJ2-6; possibly TRBD1 or TRBD2 for D (5 bases each). CDR3 bases: TGTGCCAGCAGTCTTCTCGGGGCCGGGGCCCACTCTGGGGCCAACGTCCTGACTTTC. As protein: CASSLLGAGAHSGANVLTF.